The source of this T cell receptor (beta chain) is a study of control samples from healthy donors and cancer patients. Between the trimmed V and J ends, which lost 0 bases and 3 bases, there was a span of 6 bases. From germline, CDR1 is KGHSH and CDR2 LQKENI. CDR3 length: 13 amino acids. Measured with immunoSEQ multiplex PCR; TCRdb has only the in-frame clones, and not every one. The table lists roughly 130,000 clones, approximately 95% of them singletons, with less than 4.5% in the top ten. The origin of this receptor is a man between 25 and 39 years old in good health. Sequenced: blood. V and J are TRBV18 and TRBJ2-7, with no clear D. CDR3 nucleotide sequence: TGTGCCAGCTCACCACCCGGCGACTACGAGCAGTACTTC. Translating it yields CASSPPGDYEQYF.